This T cell receptor beta chain was obtained from a study of graft-versus-host responses after intestinal transplantation. Study background: Recipients were given multivisceral, liver-intestinal, or isolated intestinal transplants.

The data were produced by immunoSEQ multiplex PCR, yet TCRdb's version contains in-frame clones alone and is incomplete. The data contain nearly 95,000 clones, about 92% of them seen just once; the ten biggest clones take up roughly 2%. Broader study findings: Recipient marrow showed GvH clones, some seen first in ileum or blood. Some patients had graft-donor T cell macrochimerism, and their allografts showed high graft-versus-host to host-versus-graft clonal ratios.

A remark on this clone: The antigen remains unidentified.

The clonotype was recovered from a human donor who received an intestinal transplant. The sequenced sample was unstimulated CD8+ T cells sorted from spleen or lymph node cells, obtained before intestinal transplant.

CDR3 region: CASSMTSGADTQYF. The CDR3 coding sequence is TGTGCCAGTAGTATGACTAGCGGCGCAGATACGCAGTATTTT. This chain uses TRBV19 with TRBJ2-3; 9 nucleotides agree with TRBD2. V dropped 3 bases and J dropped 4; count of bases not matched to a gene: 2. The CDR3 runs to 14 residues. Per germline, CDR1 LNHDA and CDR2 SQIVND (reference sequence).